The rows below give T cell receptor beta chains drawn from one sample of a study of T-cell reconstitution after alpha-beta-depleted transplantation in children. TCRdb ran MiXCR on the PCR reads and lists one entry per CDR3 protein. There are about 300,000 distinct CDR3 sequences in the sample; about 9.4% occur only once, and over 6% lies in the top ten. Sequences were derived from PBMCs, sampled before TCRalphabeta/CD19-depleted stem cell transplant. These receptors originate from a boy in the first two years of life with acute myeloid leukemia, due to receive a stem cell transplant. Both conserved end residues are part of each CDR3. D genes are given only for firm matches. The size entry is marked missing in some rows and otherwise reads once, few, many or a size class.

V,D,J,size,DNA,CDR3
TRBV5-1,.,TRBJ1-1,many,TGCGCCAGCAGCTCGGGATTGAACACTGAAGCTTTCTTT,CASSSGLNTEAFF
TRBV5-1,TRBD1,TRBJ2-5,many,TGCGCCAGCAGCCTGGAGACAGGGTATGAAGAGACCCAGTACTTC,CASSLETGYEETQYF
TRBV2,.,TRBJ2-4,many,TGTGCCAGCAGTGCACAGGGTGGGTTAGCCAAAAACATTCAGTACTTC,CASSAQGGLAKNIQYF
TRBV15,TRBD1,TRBJ2-7,.,TGTGCCACCAGCAGACGGGGACAGAGCTCCTACGAGCAGTACTTC,CATSRRGQSSYEQYF
TRBV7-6,.,TRBJ1-5,few,TGTGCCAGCAGCTCAGGGGCCTATCAGCCCCAGCATTTT,CASSSGAYQPQHF
TRBV29-1,.,TRBJ2-7,.,TGCAGCGTGTATAATGGCGAGCAGTACTTC,CSVYNGEQYF
TRBV11-2,.,TRBJ2-3,.,TGTGCCAGCAGCCCCGAGGGGGGGGCAGATACGCAGTATTTT,CASSPEGGADTQYF
TRBV9,TRBD1,TRBJ2-7,many,TGTGCCAGCAGCCCATTCGGGACAGGTTTCTACGAGCAGTACTTC,CASSPFGTGFYEQYF
TRBV5-1,TRBD1,TRBJ1-1,many,TGCGCCAGCAGCTGGGGACAGGACGAAGCTTTCTTT,CASSWGQDEAFF
TRBV20-1,TRBD2,TRBJ2-3,.,TGCAGTGCTGATCGATACCGAAGGACTAGCGGGAGGGCCTTGTTTCTAGATACGCAGTATTTT,CSADRYRRTSGRALFLDTQYF
TRBV4-3,.,TRBJ2-1,many,TGCGCCAGCAGCCAACATGGATTGGCGGTTGAGCAGTTCTTC,CASSQHGLAVEQFF
TRBV7-2,TRBD2,TRBJ2-4,.,TGTGCCAGCAGCTTAGAGACGGGACTACCATTTTCAATTCAGTACTTC,CASSLETGLPFSIQYF
TRBV21-1,.,TRBJ2-1,few,TGTGCCAGCAGCGACCCCCCTGGGTGGGAGGAGCGTTTCTTC,CASSDPPGWEERFF
TRBV20-1,.,TRBJ2-1,many,TGCAGTGCTAGAGTCAAGGCGGGGCGGGGACCCTACAATGAGCAGTTCTTC,CSARVKAGRGPYNEQFF
TRBV19,.,TRBJ1-6,few,TGTGCCAGTAGTATAGGGCAGGTTGGATCACCCCTCCACTTT,CASSIGQVGSPLHF
TRBV12-3/TRBV12-4,.,TRBJ1-2,.,TGTGCCACCTCCCCGGATTCAAGCCCTGGCTACACCTTC,CATSPDSSPGYTF
TRBV28,TRBD1,TRBJ1-1,few,TGTGCCAGCAGTGGAGGGGGCAATGAAGCTTTCTTT,CASSGGGNEAFF
TRBV24-1,.,TRBJ2-6,many,TGTGCCACCAGTGATTTTGACAGCTCTGGGGCCAACGTCCTGACTTTC,CATSDFDSSGANVLTF
TRBV18,TRBD2,TRBJ2-7,.,TGTGCCAGCTCACCCATAAGGACTAGCGGGAGGTACGAGCAGTACTTC,CASSPIRTSGRYEQYF
TRBV27,TRBD1,TRBJ1-2,few,TGTGCCAGCAGTTCGCGACAGGGGGCAGCGAACTATGGCTACACCTTC,CASSSRQGAANYGYTF
TRBV5-1,.,TRBJ2-1,many,TGCGCCAGCAGCTTGGTTCGAAGGGAGGTTGGTGAGCAGTTCTTC,CASSLVRREVGEQFF
TRBV20-1,.,TRBJ2-3,many,TGCAGTGCCGGTACAGATACGCAGTATTTT,CSAGTDTQYF
TRBV12-3/TRBV12-4,.,TRBJ2-5,many,TGTGCCAGCAGCCGGGGGGAGACCCAGTACTTC,CASSRGETQYF
TRBV7-3,.,TRBJ1-1,.,TGTGCCAGCAGCTTAACGACAGTTAAGAACACTGAAGCTTTCTTT,CASSLTTVKNTEAFF
TRBV5-6,TRBD1,TRBJ2-7,few,TGTGCCAGCAGCGTAGGACAGGGGAAATACGAGCAGTACTTC,CASSVGQGKYEQYF
TRBV6-1,.,TRBJ1-5,few,TGTGCCAGCAGTGAGGGGAGAAATCAGCCCCAGCATTTT,CASSEGRNQPQHF
TRBV7-2,.,TRBJ2-1,.,TGTGCCAGCAGCAATGGACTAATTAACAATGAGCAGTTCTTC,CASSNGLINNEQFF
TRBV12-3/TRBV12-4,.,TRBJ2-1,many,TGTGCCAGCAGTTTATGGGGGAGCGGTGAGCAGTTCTTC,CASSLWGSGEQFF
TRBV7-6,.,TRBJ1-4,many,TGTGCCAGCAGCTTAGGGGGGCAGGGCGGTGAAAAACTGTTTTTT,CASSLGGQGGEKLFF
TRBV19,.,TRBJ2-6,few,TGTGCCAGTAGAAGCTCTGGGGCCAACGTCCTGACTTTC,CASRSSGANVLTF
TRBV12-3/TRBV12-4,TRBD2,TRBJ2-3,few,TGTGCCAGCACCTCATCACGGGACTATAGCACAGATACGCAGTATTTT,CASTSSRDYSTDTQYF
TRBV6-5,.,TRBJ1-2,many,TGTGCCAGCAGTTACAGGACGAACTATGGCTACACCTTC,CASSYRTNYGYTF
TRBV19,.,TRBJ1-1,few,TGTGCCAGTAGTAAGGGGGGGAATATGAACACTGAAGCTTTCTTT,CASSKGGNMNTEAFF
TRBV18,.,TRBJ2-7,many,TGTGCCAGCTCCGGGCAGGTGGTCTACGAGCAGTACTTC,CASSGQVVYEQYF
TRBV29-1,TRBD2,TRBJ2-5,.,TGCAGCGTCTACCCCGGGGGGGAAGAGACCCAGTACTTC,CSVYPGGEETQYF
TRBV20-1,.,TRBJ2-7,many,TGCAGTGCCTATAGGCGGGGCTACTCCTACGAGCAGTACTTC,CSAYRRGYSYEQYF
TRBV12-3/TRBV12-4,TRBD1,TRBJ2-7,many,TGTGCCAGCAGTATTACAGGGGGCTACGGAAGGCAGTACTTC,CASSITGGYGRQYF
TRBV12-3/TRBV12-4,.,TRBJ2-1,few,TGTGCCAGCAAACGTGGCCGGGACCGGCCCTACAATGAGCAGTTCTTC,CASKRGRDRPYNEQFF
TRBV5-1,.,TRBJ1-1,few,TGCGCCAGCAGCGACCACGGACCTGAAGCTTTCTTT,CASSDHGPEAFF
TRBV28,TRBD1,TRBJ1-5,many,TGTGCCAGCAGTTTAGGGACAGGGTTTTATCAGCCCCAGCATTTT,CASSLGTGFYQPQHF
TRBV11-2,.,TRBJ2-7,many,TGTGCCAGCAGCTTAGATCAGGTCTACGAGCAGTACTTC,CASSLDQVYEQYF
TRBV28,.,TRBJ1-6,many,TGTGCCAGCAGTCAGGGAGACTATAATTCACCCCTCCACTTT,CASSQGDYNSPLHF
TRBV28,.,TRBJ1-5,.,TGTGCCAGCAGTCCAGCCAGGGGTGGTCAGCCCCAGCATTTT,CASSPARGGQPQHF
TRBV28,.,TRBJ2-7,many,TGTGCCAGCAGTTTGGCCCTCCGTGAGCAGTACTTC,CASSLALREQYF
TRBV28,.,TRBJ1-1,many,TGTGCCAGCAGTTTAAACCAGGGGACCCTCCTTTACACTGAAGCTTTCTTT,CASSLNQGTLLYTEAFF
TRBV7-9,.,TRBJ2-3,many,TGTGCCAGCAGCCCTTTCCTTACATCAGATACGCAGTATTTT,CASSPFLTSDTQYF
TRBV20-1,.,TRBJ2-3,.,TGCAGTGCTAGAGCGGTAGTGTGGGGATATACGCAGTATTTT,CSARAVVWGYTQYF
TRBV20-1,TRBD2,TRBJ2-1,.,TGCAGTGCTAGAGACCTCCTAGCGGGAGTGCCCGTCGGGCAGTTCTTC,CSARDLLAGVPVGQFF
TRBV6-1,TRBD1,TRBJ2-7,many,TGTGCCAGCAGGGACAGGGCAGATTTTTACGAGCAGTACTTC,CASRDRADFYEQYF
TRBV12-3/TRBV12-4,TRBD2,TRBJ2-1,.,TGTGCCAGCAGTACTCTAGCGGGGATAAATGAGCAGTTCTTC,CASSTLAGINEQFF
TRBV27,TRBD2,TRBJ2-1,many,TGTGCCAGCAGTTTATTTTGGGCTAGCGGTAGTTCTTTCTACAATGAGCAGTTCTTC,CASSLFWASGSSFYNEQFF
TRBV7-9,TRBD1,TRBJ2-1,many,TGTGCCAGCAGCCATAGGACAGGGTCAAGCTCCTACAATGAGCAGTTCTTC,CASSHRTGSSSYNEQFF
TRBV7-8,.,TRBJ1-2,.,TGTGCCAGCAGCACAAGCGGGACACGCTTCTACACCTTC,CASSTSGTRFYTF
TRBV29-1,.,TRBJ1-3,many,TGCAGCGTGGCCCCAGTTGGAAACACCATATATTTT,CSVAPVGNTIYF
TRBV5-4,TRBD2,TRBJ2-1,.,TGTGCCAGCAGCTTACCCTCCTTACTAGCGGGGGGAGGCTCCTACAATGAGCAGTTCTTC,CASSLPSLLAGGGSYNEQFF